This passage covers 17 T cell receptor beta chains from one sample sequenced in a study of T cell responses to AZD1222 COVID-19 vaccine. Data came from immunoSEQ multiplex PCR; TCRdb stores just in-frame clones and leaves some out. The data hold about 150,000 clones, with about nine tenths observed a single time. The specimen was peripheral blood, collected on day 0 of AZD1222 vaccination. The receptors come from an adult in good health.

The CDR3 here is CASSSPTSGRFEQYF. The CDR3 bases are TGTGCCAGCAGTTCGCCGACTAGCGGGAGATTCGAGCAGTACTTC. The chain links TRBV6-5 to TRBJ2-7; 12 bases are shared with TRBD2. Germline-derived CDR1 and CDR2 are MNHEY and SVGAGI. The CDR3 runs to 15 residues. J lost 6 bases, V lost 4 bases, and 7 bases had no gene match.

This clone was counted a single time. DNA for the CDR3: TGTGCCAGCAGTAACAGAGACTACGAGCAGTACTTC. Its protein is CASSNRDYEQYF. V usage is TRBV25-1 and J usage is TRBJ2-7; D not certain. The CDR3 spans 12 residues. Trimming took off 5 bases at V and 3 bases at J, with 8 bases between the two ends. Germline-derived CDR1 and CDR2 are MGHDK and SYGVNS.

The chain couples TRBV19 to TRBJ1-4; D is possibly TRBD1 (5 bases). The germline CDR1 and CDR2 sequences are LNHDA and SQIVND (reference sequence). V lost 4 bases to trimming and J lost 6 bases, with 15 bases between them. CDR3 size: 15 residues. CDR3 nucleotides: TGTGCCAGTAGTAAAGCGGGGGATAACGATGAAAAACTGTTTTTT. Protein: CASSKAGDNDEKLFF.

The V gene is TRBV5-1, the J gene TRBJ2-2; the D is unclear. V was clipped by 0 bases and J by 4 bases, with 10 bases between them. Germline CDR1 and CDR2: SGHRS and YFSETQ. The CDR3 has 15 amino acids. In nucleotides, the CDR3 is TGCGCCAGCAGCTTGGCCTTCAGGAGCACCGGGGAGCTGTTTTTT. Translation: CASSLAFRSTGELFF.

The CDR3 protein is CASSDVGRNQPQHF. CDR3 in DNA: TGTGCCAGCAGTGACGTCGGCAGGAATCAGCCCCAGCATTTT. V is TRBV2 and J is TRBJ1-5; D gene unclear. This CDR3 is 14 amino acids long. Germline V lookup: CDR1 SNHLY, CDR2 FYNNEI. With 3 bases removed from V and 4 bases from J, the gap between germline ends came to 10 bases. The entire variable domain, with the rest obtained from reference TRBV2 and TRBJ1-5, is as follows: EPEVTQTPSHQVTQMGQEVILRCVPISNHLYFYWYRQILGQKVEFLVSFYNNEISEKSEIFDDQFSVERPDGSNFTLKIRSTKLEDSAMYFCASSDVGRNQPQHFGDGTRLSIL.

The table lists this clone with a count of one. The V and J genes are TRBV27 and TRBJ1-2; 9 bases agree with TRBD1. Germline CDR1 and CDR2: MNHEY and SMNVEV (reference sequence). Trimming cost V 1 base and J 8 bases; bases outside gene matches: 11. The CDR3 covers 16 residues. CDR3 region: CASSLWLGDRAGGYTF. The DNA for the CDR3 is TGTGCCAGCAGTTTATGGTTGGGGGACAGGGCTGGGGGCTACACCTTC.

The chain couples TRBV10-1 to TRBJ2-4; D is perhaps TRBD1 (5 bases). V lost 0 bases and J 2 bases, leaving 8 bases between the germline ends. This CDR3 has 15 amino acids. The germline V gene has CDR1 WNHNN and CDR2 SYGVQD (reference sequence). The CDR3 DNA reads TGCGCCAGCAGTGAGTCCAGGGTCACCAAAAACATTCAGTACTTC. This encodes CASSESRVTKNIQYF.

J is TRBJ2-1 and V is TRBV27, with TRBD1 matching over 8 bases. Germline CDR1 is MNHEY and CDR2 is SMNVEV (reference sequence). V was clipped by 4 bases and J by 11 bases; unmatched bases: 13. The CDR3 sequence is 15 residues long. Written as DNA, the CDR3 is TGTGCCAGCAGTTCCCGGACAGGGATTAGGAGGAAGCAGTTCTTC. Translating gives CASSSRTGIRRKQFF.

The J gene is TRBJ2-7, the V gene TRBV14; 7 bases align to TRBD1. The CDR3 consists of 14 residues. The V gene end was trimmed by 4 bases and the J gene end by 2 bases; junction bases not matched to a gene: 5. Germline CDR1 is SGHDN and CDR2 is FVKESK. The DNA for the CDR3 is TGTGCCAGCAGCCTACACAGGGGAACCTACGAGCAGTACTTC. Translated: CASSLHRGTYEQYF.

This chain links TRBV18 with TRBJ2-2; D call uncertain. This CDR3 comprises 13 residues. Germline V gene sequence: CDR1 KGHSH, CDR2 LQKENI. Deletions cut 2 bases from V and 5 bases from J, with 6 bases between. The CDR3: CASSPFSTGELFF. CDR3 bases: TGTGCCAGCTCACCATTCTCTACCGGGGAGCTGTTTTTT. The full variable domain, in which reference TRBV18 and TRBJ2-2 provide the parts outside the CDR3, is NAGVMQNPRHLVRRRGQEARLRCSPMKGHSHVYWYRQLPEEGLKFMVYLQKENIIDESGMPKERFSAEFPKEGPSILRIQQVVRGDSAAYFCASSPFSTGELFFGEGSRLTVL.

The chain's CDR3 is CATSEYSDYGYTF. The CDR3 DNA reads as TGTGCCACCAGTGAATACAGTGACTATGGCTACACCTTC. The V gene is TRBV24-1, the J gene TRBJ1-2; D not resolved. CDR3 length equals 13 residues. Germline V gene sequence: CDR1 KGHDR, CDR2 SFDVKD. Deletions cut 4 bases from V and 3 bases from J, with 8 bases between.

This clone was counted a single time. This chain links TRBV12-3 or TRBV12-4 with TRBJ1-5; D is undetermined. This CDR3 spans 13 amino acids. V lost 2 bases to trimming and J lost 6 bases, with 8 bases between them. This CDR3 reads CASSLSGTQPQHF. CDR3 bases: TGTGCCAGCAGTTTATCAGGCACTCAGCCCCAGCATTTT.

The chain uses TRBV19 and TRBJ1-2; 7 nucleotides agree with TRBD1. V lost 5 bases to trimming and J lost 3 bases; unmatched junction nucleotides: 9. This CDR3 has 15 residues. The V gene's germline CDR1 is LNHDA and CDR2 SQIVND (reference sequence). The CDR3 region has the DNA TGTGCCAGTAGTTTTACCGGGACAGTGGACTATGGCTACACCTTC. Encoded protein: CASSFTGTVDYGYTF.

In its sample, this clone was seen once. The V gene is TRBV3-1 (or the pseudogene TRBV3-2), the J gene TRBJ2-7; D unclear. V lost 0 bases and J 1 base, leaving 13 bases between the germline ends. Germline V gives CDR1 LGHDT, CDR2 YNNKEL (reference sequence). This CDR3 has 16 amino acids. The CDR3 coding sequence is TGTGCCAGCAGCCAAGATCTTGTGATTGGGTCCTACGAGCAGTACTTC. Translated, it gives CASSQDLVIGSYEQYF.

This chain links TRBV19 with TRBJ1-2; 7 bases fit TRBD1. The J segment lost 1 base and the V segment lost 7 bases, leaving 9 bases of the junction unmatched. Per germline, CDR1 LNHDA and CDR2 SQIVND (reference sequence). The CDR3 runs 15 residues. The CDR3 protein is CASNAGGPNNYGYTF. The CDR3 region has the DNA TGTGCCAGTAATGCAGGGGGACCGAATAACTATGGCTACACCTTC. Together with reference TRBV19 and TRBJ1-2, the CDR3 gives the full variable domain: DGGITQSPKYLFRKEGQNVTLSCEQNLNHDAMYWYRQDPGQGLRLIYYSQIVNDFQKGDIAEGYSVSREKKESFPLTVTSAQKNPTAFYLCASNAGGPNNYGYTFGSGTRLTVV.

CDR3 residues: CASSSGDRNTEAFF. The CDR3 DNA is TGTGCCAGCAGTTCCGGGGACAGGAACACTGAAGCTTTCTTT. The chain employs TRBV6-5 and TRBJ1-1, with 7 bases fitting TRBD1. The length of the CDR3 is 14 residues. CDR1 and CDR2 (germline): MNHEY, SVGAGI. With V trimmed by 4 bases and J by 1 base, 3 bases remained unmatched.

This chain joins TRBV27 and TRBJ1-2, with 7 bases identical to TRBD1. Germline V CDR1 and CDR2: MNHEY, SMNVEV (reference sequence). With V trimmed by 6 bases and J by 5 bases, 12 bases remained unmatched. CDR3 length: 15 amino acids. Written as DNA, the CDR3 is TGTGCCAGCAGAATCGGACAGGCTGGACCTTATGGCTACACCTTC. Protein product: CASRIGQAGPYGYTF.